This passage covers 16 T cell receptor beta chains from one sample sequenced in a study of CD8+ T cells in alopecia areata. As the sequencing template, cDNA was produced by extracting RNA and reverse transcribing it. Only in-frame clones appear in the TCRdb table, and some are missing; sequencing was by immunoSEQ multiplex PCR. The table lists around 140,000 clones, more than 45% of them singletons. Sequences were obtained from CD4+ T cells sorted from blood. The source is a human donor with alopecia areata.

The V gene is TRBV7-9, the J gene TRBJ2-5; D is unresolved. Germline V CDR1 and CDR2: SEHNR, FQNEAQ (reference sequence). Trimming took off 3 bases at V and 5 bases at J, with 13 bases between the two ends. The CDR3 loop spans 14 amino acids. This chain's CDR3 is CASSFRVPGETQYF. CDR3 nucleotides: TGTGCCAGCAGCTTCCGGGTTCCTGGGGAGACCCAGTACTTC.

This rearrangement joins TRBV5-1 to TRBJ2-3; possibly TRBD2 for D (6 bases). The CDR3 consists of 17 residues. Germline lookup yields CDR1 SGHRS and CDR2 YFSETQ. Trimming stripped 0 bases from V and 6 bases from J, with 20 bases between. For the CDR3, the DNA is TGCGCCAGCAGCTTGGCTTTTGATGGCGGAGGAGGGGATACGCAGTATTTT. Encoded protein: CASSLAFDGGGGDTQYF.

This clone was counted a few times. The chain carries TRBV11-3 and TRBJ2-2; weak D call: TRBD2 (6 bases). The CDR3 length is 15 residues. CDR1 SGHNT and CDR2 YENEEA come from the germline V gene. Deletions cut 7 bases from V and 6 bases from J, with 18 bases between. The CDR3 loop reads CASTTIGSLAGELFF. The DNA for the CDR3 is TGTGCCAGCACCACGATCGGGAGCCTAGCCGGGGAGCTGTTTTTT.

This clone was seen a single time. The CDR3 protein is CSAQGGSEQFF. CDR3 nucleotides: TGCAGTGCGCAAGGGGGGAGTGAGCAGTTCTTC. The V gene is TRBV20-1, the J gene TRBJ2-1; D is perhaps TRBD1 or TRBD2 (6 bases each). CDR3 length: 11 residues. CDR1 is DFQATT and CDR2 is SNEGSKA in the germline V gene (reference sequence). V lost 6 bases, J lost 9 bases, and 12 bases lay in between.

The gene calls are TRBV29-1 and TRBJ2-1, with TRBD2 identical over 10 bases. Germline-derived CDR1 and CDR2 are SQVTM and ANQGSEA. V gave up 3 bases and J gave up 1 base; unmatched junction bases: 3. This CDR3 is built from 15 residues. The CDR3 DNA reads TGCAGCGTTGAGGGAGCGGGAGGGTCCTACAATGAGCAGTTCTTC. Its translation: CSVEGAGGSYNEQFF.

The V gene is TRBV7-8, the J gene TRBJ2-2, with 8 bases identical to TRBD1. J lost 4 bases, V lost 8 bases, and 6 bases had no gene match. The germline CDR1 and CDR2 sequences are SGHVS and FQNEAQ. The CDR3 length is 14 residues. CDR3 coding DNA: TGTGCCAGCGGGCTCACAGGGGGCACCGGGGAGCTGTTTTTT. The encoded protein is CASGLTGGTGELFF. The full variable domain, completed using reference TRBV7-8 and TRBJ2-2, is GAGVSQSPRYKVAKRGQDVALRCDPISGHVSLFWYQQALGQGPEFLTYFQNEAQLDKSGLPSDRFFAERPEGSVSTLKIQRTQQEDSAVYLCASGLTGGTGELFFGEGSRLTVL.

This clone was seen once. The CDR3 spells CASSPSGPEQFF. The CDR3 DNA reads as TGTGCCAGCTCACCGTCTGGCCCAGAGCAGTTCTTC. The chain recombines TRBV18 with TRBJ2-1; no clear D gene. This CDR3 is 12 amino acids long. Germline loops: CDR1 KGHSH, CDR2 LQKENI. V was trimmed by 3 bases and J by 10 bases, leaving 10 bases between them. Variable domain in full (rest from reference TRBV18 and TRBJ2-1): NAGVMQNPRHLVRRRGQEARLRCSPMKGHSHVYWYRQLPEEGLKFMVYLQKENIIDESGMPKERFSAEFPKEGPSILRIQQVVRGDSAAYFCASSPSGPEQFFGPGTRLTVL.

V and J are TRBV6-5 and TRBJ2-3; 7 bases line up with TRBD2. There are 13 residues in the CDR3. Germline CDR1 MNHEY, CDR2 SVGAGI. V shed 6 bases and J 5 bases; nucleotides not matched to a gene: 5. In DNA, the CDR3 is TGTGCCAGCAGAGCCAGCGGGAAAGATACGCAGTATTTT. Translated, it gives CASRASGKDTQYF.

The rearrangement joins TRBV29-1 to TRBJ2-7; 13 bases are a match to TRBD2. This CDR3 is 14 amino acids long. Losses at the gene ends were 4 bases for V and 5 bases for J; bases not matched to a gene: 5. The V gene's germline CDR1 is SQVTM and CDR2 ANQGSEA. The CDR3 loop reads CSVGTSGSRNEQYF. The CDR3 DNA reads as TGCAGCGTTGGGACTAGCGGGAGTAGGAACGAGCAGTACTTC.

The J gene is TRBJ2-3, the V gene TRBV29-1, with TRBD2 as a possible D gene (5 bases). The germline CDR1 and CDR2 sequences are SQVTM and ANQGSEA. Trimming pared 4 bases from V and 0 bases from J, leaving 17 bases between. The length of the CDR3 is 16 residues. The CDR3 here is CSVANLGAASTDTQYF. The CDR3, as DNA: TGCAGCGTTGCCAACTTGGGAGCGGCTAGCACAGATACGCAGTATTTT.

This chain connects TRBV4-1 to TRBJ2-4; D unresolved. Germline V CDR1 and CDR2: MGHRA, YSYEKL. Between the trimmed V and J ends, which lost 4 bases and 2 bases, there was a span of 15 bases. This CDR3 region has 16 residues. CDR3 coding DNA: TGCGCCAGCAGCCCCCAGGCGAGCACTCCCAAAAACATTCAGTACTTC. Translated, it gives CASSPQASTPKNIQYF.

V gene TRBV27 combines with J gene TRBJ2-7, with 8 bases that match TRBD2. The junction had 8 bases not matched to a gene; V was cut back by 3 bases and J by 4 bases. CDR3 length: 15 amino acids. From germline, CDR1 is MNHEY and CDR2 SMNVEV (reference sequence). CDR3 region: CASSFGRGRSYEQYF. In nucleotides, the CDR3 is TGTGCCAGCAGTTTCGGCCGCGGGAGGTCTTACGAGCAGTACTTC.

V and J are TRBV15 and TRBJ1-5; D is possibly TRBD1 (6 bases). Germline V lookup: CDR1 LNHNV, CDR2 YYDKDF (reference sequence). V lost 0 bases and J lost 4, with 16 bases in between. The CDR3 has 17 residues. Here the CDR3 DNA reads TGTGCCACCAGCAGAGATGGAAGTGGCAGGGGTAATCAGCCCCAGCATTTT. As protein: CATSRDGSGRGNQPQHF.

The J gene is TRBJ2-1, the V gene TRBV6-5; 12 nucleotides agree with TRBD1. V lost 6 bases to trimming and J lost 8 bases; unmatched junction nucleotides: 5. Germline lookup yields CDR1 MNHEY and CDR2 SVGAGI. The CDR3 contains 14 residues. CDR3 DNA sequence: TGTGCCAGCAGGTCCGGGACAGGGGGCTATGAGCAGTTCTTC. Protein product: CASRSGTGGYEQFF.

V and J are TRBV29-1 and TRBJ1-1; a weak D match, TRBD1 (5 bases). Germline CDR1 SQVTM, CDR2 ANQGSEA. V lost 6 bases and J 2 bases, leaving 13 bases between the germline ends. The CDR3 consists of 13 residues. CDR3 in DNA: TGCAGCGTAATTGGGGGTTTCAACACTGAAGCTTTCTTT. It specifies CSVIGGFNTEAFF. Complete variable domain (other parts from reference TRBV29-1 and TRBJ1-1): SAVISQKPSRDICQRGTSLTIQCQVDSQVTMMFWYRQQPGQSLTLIATANQGSEATYESGFVIDKFPISRPNLTFSTLTVSNMSPEDSSIYLCSVIGGFNTEAFFGQGTRLTVV.

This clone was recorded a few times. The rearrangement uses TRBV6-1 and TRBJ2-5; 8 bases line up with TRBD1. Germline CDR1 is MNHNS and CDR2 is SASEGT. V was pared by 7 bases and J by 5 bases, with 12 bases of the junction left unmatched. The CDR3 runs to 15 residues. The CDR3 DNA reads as TGTGCCAGCACTACTGGACAGGGCCTTCTCGAGACCCAGTACTTC. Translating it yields CASTTGQGLLETQYF.